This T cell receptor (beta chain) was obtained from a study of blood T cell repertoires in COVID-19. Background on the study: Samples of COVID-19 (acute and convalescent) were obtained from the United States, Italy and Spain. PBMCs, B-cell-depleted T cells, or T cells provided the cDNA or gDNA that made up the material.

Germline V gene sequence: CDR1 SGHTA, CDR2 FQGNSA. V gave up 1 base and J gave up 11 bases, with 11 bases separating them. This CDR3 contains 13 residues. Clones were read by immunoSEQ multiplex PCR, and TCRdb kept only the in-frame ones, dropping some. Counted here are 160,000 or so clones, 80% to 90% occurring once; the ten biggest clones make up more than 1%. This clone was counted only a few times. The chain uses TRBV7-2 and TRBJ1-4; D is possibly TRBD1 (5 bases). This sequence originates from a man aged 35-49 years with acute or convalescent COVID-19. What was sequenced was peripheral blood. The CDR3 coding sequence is TGTGCCAGCAGCTTAGGTTCAGGGTCGAAACTGTTTTTT. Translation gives CASSLGSGSKLFF.